These 31 T cell receptor beta chains were sequenced from one sample in a study of identical twins (dated by TCRdb to about 2016). Library preparation was by 5' RACE. TCRdb shows the sequencer as Illumina HiSeq 2000. TCRdb applied fastp at Q25 and MiXCR to the public reads, then kept only in-frame beta chains. Every CDR3 protein is listed once, alongside the most common genes and DNA of its rows. Counted in this sample were some 1,600,000 distinct CDR3 sequences; about 32% of them appeared once. Roughly 0.3% of the sample goes to the ten largest clones. Sequences were obtained from cord blood. The receptors derive from a newborn girl in good health.

There are a few counts of this clonotype. The chain couples TRBV20-1 to TRBJ2-7; TRBD1 matches 8 bases. Germline V gives CDR1 DFQATT, CDR2 SNEGSKA (reference sequence). The CDR3 spans 13 residues. The V and J ends lost 5 bases and 1 base, in that order; junction bases with no gene match: 4. In DNA, the CDR3 is TGCAGTGCTGGCAACAGGGGGTCCTACGAGCAGTACTTC. It is translated as CSAGNRGSYEQYF.

This clonotype was picked up a small number of times. This chain connects TRBV20-1 to TRBJ1-1; D is perhaps TRBD1 (5 bases). Germline V gene sequence: CDR1 DFQATT, CDR2 SNEGSKA (reference sequence). With 6 bases removed from V and 5 bases from J, the gap between germline ends came to 19 bases. The CDR3 loop spans 14 amino acids. The CDR3 region is CSAPKPFGGTEAFF. In nucleotides, the CDR3 is TGCAGTGCCCCCAAGCCTTTCGGGGGGACTGAAGCTTTCTTT.

V is TRBV24-1 and J is TRBJ2-7; 12 nucleotides align to TRBD1. The germline CDR1 and CDR2 sequences are KGHDR and SFDVKD. Trimming removed 5 bases from V and 7 bases from J; junction bases left unmatched: 11. The CDR3 is 16 residues long. DNA for the CDR3: TGTGCCACCAGTGTCGGGACAGGGGGCGCCTACAATGAGCAGTACTTC. Translation gives CATSVGTGGAYNEQYF.

This chain links TRBV29-1 with TRBJ2-3; D remains ambiguous. This CDR3 spans 14 amino acids. CDR1 SQVTM and CDR2 ANQGSEA come from the germline V gene. Trimming took off 2 bases at V and 2 bases at J, with 11 bases between the two ends. DNA of the CDR3: TGCAGCGTTGAATACCCCGGGTACACAGATACGCAGTATTTT. This gives the protein CSVEYPGYTDTQYF.

Only one count was recorded for this clonotype. At one end the junction does not follow the germline gene, possibly because of a read error. J is TRBJ1-1 and V is TRBV6-6; maybe TRBD1 (5 bases). CDR1 is MNHNY, CDR2 SVGAGI, per germline (reference sequence). The CDR3 is made up of 17 amino acids. Written as DNA, the CDR3 is TGTGCCAGCAGTTACGGGGGAGCCTCCCCTTTGAACACTGATGCTTTCTTT. This translates into CASSYGGASPLNTDAFF.

The V and J genes are TRBV11-2 and TRBJ1-6, with D unclear. The germline V gene has CDR1 SGHAT and CDR2 FQNNGV. CDR3 size: 18 residues. Trimming removed 0 bases from V and 0 bases from J, with 12 bases in between. In nucleotides, the CDR3 is TGTGCCAGCAGCTTAGATCGGAGTATGGGCTCCTATAATTCACCCCTCCACTTT. Protein sequence: CASSLDRSMGSYNSPLHF.

This rearrangement joins TRBV2 to TRBJ2-1, with TRBD2 identical over 7 bases. The CDR3 covers 15 residues. V was clipped by 3 bases and J by 10 bases; unmatched bases: 12. The germline CDR1 and CDR2 sequences are SNHLY and FYNNEI. DNA for the CDR3: TGTGCCAGCAGTGATGGGACTAACATACAAGGGGAGCAGTTCTTC. Translated, it gives CASSDGTNIQGEQFF. Supplemented by reference TRBV2 and TRBJ2-1, the full variable domain reads EPEVTQTPSHQVTQMGQEVILRCVPISNHLYFYWYRQILGQKVEFLVSFYNNEISEKSEIFDDQFSVERPDGSNFTLKIRSTKLEDSAMYFCASSDGTNIQGEQFFGPGTRLTVL.

The chain links TRBV24-1 to TRBJ2-2; D call uncertain. The length of the CDR3 is 13 residues. The V end lost 0 bases, the J end lost 6 bases, and 4 bases lay between the germline ends. Germline V gene sequence: CDR1 KGHDR, CDR2 SFDVKD. The CDR3 DNA reads TGTGCCACCAGTGATTTGGGTCCCGGGGAGCTGTTTTTT. It translates to CATSDLGPGELFF.

Note on this clonotype: An end of the junction differs from the germline gene, which may be a read error. The gene calls are TRBV11-2 and TRBJ2-4, with 8 bases fitting TRBD2. The J call may not be correct, given that the DNA end is closer to TRBJ2-7. Germline V CDR1 and CDR2: SGHAT, FQNNGV. CDR3 size: 16 residues. The CDR3 DNA reads as TGTGCCTGCAGCTTAGACCACGGACTAGCCTCCTACGAGCAGTACTTC. It codes for CACSLDHGLASYEQYF.

The chain joins TRBV4-1 to TRBJ2-1; D remains unclear. The V end lost 1 base, the J end lost 13 bases, and 14 bases lay between the germline ends. The CDR3 has 13 residues. Germline V gene lookup returns CDR1 MGHRA and CDR2 YSYEKL. Written as DNA, the CDR3 is TGCGCCAGCAGCCAAGCGGTATTGGAGACCCAGTTCTTC. The encoded protein is CASSQAVLETQFF.

The rearrangement joins TRBV7-9 to TRBJ2-7; perhaps TRBD1 as D (5 bases). Trimming took 4 bases from V and 7 from J, leaving 23 bases between them. The CDR3 consists of 16 residues. Germline CDR1 reads SEHNR; CDR2 reads FQNEAQ (reference sequence). The CDR3 DNA sequence: TGTGCCAGCAGCTCTACAACTACTGGGGCTAAAGGGGAGCAGTACTTC. It is translated as CASSSTTTGAKGEQYF.

The V and J genes are TRBV11-2 and TRBJ2-4; 7 nucleotides line up with TRBD1. V shed 1 base, J shed 7 bases, and the junction held 4 bases outside the gene matches. Germline V lookup: CDR1 SGHAT, CDR2 FQNNGV. CDR3 length: 14 amino acids. Here the CDR3 reads CASSLVKGANIQYF. In nucleotides, the CDR3 is TGTGCCAGCAGCTTAGTCAAGGGGGCTAACATTCAGTACTTC.

This clonotype was detected only a few times. This rearrangement joins TRBV4-1 to TRBJ2-7; TRBD2 might be the D (5 bases). With 0 bases removed from V and 0 bases from J, the gap between germline ends came to 18 bases. The length of the CDR3 is 18 residues. CDR1 MGHRA and CDR2 YSYEKL come from the germline V gene. The CDR3 DNA reads TGCGCCAGCAGCCAAGATTCCTCCAGACGTACTAGCTCCTACGAGCAGTACTTC. Translated, it gives CASSQDSSRRTSSYEQYF.

This chain links TRBV12-3 or TRBV12-4 with TRBJ1-1; no reliable D call. V was clipped by 1 base and J by 3 bases, with 12 bases between them. The CDR3 sequence is 15 residues long. DNA of the CDR3: TGTGCCAGCAGTTTAGTCCTCCTGGGGTACACTGAAGCTTTCTTT. Protein product: CASSLVLLGYTEAFF.

This clonotype came up once. The rearrangement uses TRBV20-1 and TRBJ2-3, with a possible D match to TRBD1 (5 bases). This CDR3 contains 12 residues. V lost 7 bases to trimming and J lost 0 bases, with 8 bases between them. Germline V gives CDR1 DFQATT, CDR2 SNEGSKA (reference sequence). CDR3 DNA: TGCAGTGGGACAACTAGCACAGATACGCAGTATTTT. Amino acid sequence: CSGTTSTDTQYF.

This clonotype has more than one count but fewer than ten. The CDR3 sequence is CASSQDYGNEQFF. The CDR3 DNA follows: TGTGCCAGCAGCCAAGACTACGGCAATGAGCAGTTCTTC. V is TRBV3-1 and J is TRBJ2-1; no definite D call. The germline V gene encodes CDR1 LGHDT and CDR2 YNNKEL (reference sequence). V was trimmed by 0 bases and J by 6 bases, leaving 6 bases between them. The CDR3 is 13 residues long.

This clonotype was detected only a few times. At one boundary the junction diverges from the germline segment, which might be a read error. The gene calls are TRBV12-3 or TRBV12-4 and TRBJ2-3, with D possibly matching TRBD1 (7 bases). The CDR3 length is 18 residues. The CDR3: CASRLGGYRGPSTDTQYF. The CDR3, as DNA: TGTGCCAGCAGGTTAGGGGGGTACAGGGGACCTAGCACAGATACGCAGTATTTT.

V usage is TRBV6-2 or TRBV6-3 and J usage is TRBJ2-7; no firm D call. CDR3 length: 14 amino acids. The germline gives CDR1 MNHEY, CDR2 SVGEGT. Trimming shortened V by 2 bases and J by 5 bases, and 13 bases separated the two germline ends. The DNA for the CDR3 is TGTGCCAGCAGTTACGGGTCAAGGCGCCACGAGCAGTACTTC. It encodes CASSYGSRRHEQYF.

The sample holds a few counts of this clonotype. The chain is built from TRBV11-2 and TRBJ2-3; 16 nucleotides line up with TRBD2. V trimming: 0 bases; J trimming: 5 bases; junction bases outside the gene matches: 5. Germline V gives CDR1 SGHAT, CDR2 FQNNGV. CDR3 length equals 18 residues. The CDR3 region is CASSLDRGLAGGQDTQYF. In DNA, the CDR3 is TGTGCCAGCAGCTTAGATCGGGGACTAGCGGGGGGGCAAGATACGCAGTATTTT.

This clonotype was observed many times. The gene calls are TRBV5-1 and TRBJ2-4; 8 nucleotides line up with TRBD1. There are 12 residues in the CDR3. Germline-derived CDR1 and CDR2 are SGHRS and YFSETQ. J gave up 7 bases and V 3 bases, and 0 bases lay outside the gene matches. In DNA form, the CDR3 reads TGCGCCAGCAGCTGGGACAGGAACATTCAGTACTTC. Its protein is CASSWDRNIQYF. Filled out from reference TRBV5-1 and TRBJ2-4, the complete variable domain reads KAGVTQTPRYLIKTRGQQVTLSCSPISGHRSVSWYQQTPGQGLQFLFEYFSETQRNKGNFPGRFSGRQFSNSRSEMNVSTLELGDSALYLCASSWDRNIQYFGAGTRLSVL.

This rearrangement joins TRBV19 to TRBJ2-1; TRBD1 is a possible D gene (5 bases). The CDR3 loop spans 13 amino acids. CDR1 and CDR2 from the germline V gene are LNHDA and SQIVND (reference sequence). V lost 8 bases to trimming and J lost 4 bases, with 12 bases between them. This chain's CDR3 is CASGRVGYNEQFF. The CDR3 bases are TGTGCCAGTGGCAGGGTGGGATACAATGAGCAGTTCTTC.

This clonotype has at least ten counts. CDR3 coding DNA: TGTGCCAGCAGACGTCAGACAGGGTTGAACGTTGATTACGAGCAGTACTTC. Translating it yields CASRRQTGLNVDYEQYF. This chain uses TRBV27 with TRBJ2-7; 7 nucleotides line up with TRBD1. With V trimmed by 6 bases and J by 4 bases, 18 bases remained unmatched. Germline CDR1 is MNHEY and CDR2 is SMNVEV (reference sequence). The CDR3 totals 17 residues.

Only a few counts were recorded for this clonotype. The CDR3: CASSSEVPYEQYF. CDR3 nucleotide sequence: TGTGCCAGCAGCTCTGAAGTTCCCTACGAGCAGTACTTC. The genes are TRBV28 and TRBJ2-7; no clear D gene. The V and J ends lost 6 bases and 2 bases respectively, with 11 bases between them. The CDR3 covers 13 residues. Looked up from germline, CDR1 is MDHEN and CDR2 is SYDVKM.

This clonotype was counted between two and nine times. The V gene is TRBV28, the J gene TRBJ2-3, with TRBD2 matching 12 bases. This CDR3 is 17 amino acids long. CDR1 is MDHEN and CDR2 is SYDVKM in the germline V gene. The V gene end was trimmed by 5 bases and the J gene end by 2 bases; junction bases not matched to a gene: 8. The CDR3 protein is CASSVLTSGRHTDTQYF. CDR3 bases: TGTGCCAGCAGTGTCCTGACTAGCGGGAGACACACAGATACGCAGTATTTT.

This clonotype was detected many times. V and J are TRBV27 and TRBJ2-4, with D uncertain. V was clipped by 1 base and J by 8 bases, with 9 bases between them. This CDR3 is built from 13 residues. The germline V gene has CDR1 MNHEY and CDR2 SMNVEV (reference sequence). Written as DNA, the CDR3 is TGTGCCAGCAGTTTATGGGGTGGTGACATTCAGTACTTC. Its translation: CASSLWGGDIQYF.

The chain has TRBV4-1 and TRBJ1-1, with TRBD1 matching over 7 bases. V lost 4 bases to trimming and J lost 0 bases; unmatched junction nucleotides: 11. CDR1 is MGHRA, CDR2 YSYEKL, per germline. CDR3 length equals 17 residues. The CDR3 is CASSRAGTALMNTEAFF. Here the CDR3 DNA reads TGCGCCAGCAGCCGGGCCGGGACAGCCCTCATGAACACTGAAGCTTTCTTT.

Here the CDR3 DNA reads TGTGCCATCAGTAAAGGGACCGGGACTAGCAGCTACGAGCAGTACTTC. Residues: CAISKGTGTSSYEQYF. The V and J genes are TRBV10-3 and TRBJ2-7; TRBD2 matches 9 bases. The CDR3 is 16 amino acids. Germline-derived CDR1 and CDR2 are ENHRY and SYGVKD. The J segment lost 3 bases and the V segment lost 5 bases, leaving 11 bases of the junction unmatched.

This chain uses TRBV6-5 with TRBJ2-3, with TRBD1 identical over 8 bases. In germline, CDR1 is MNHEY, CDR2 SVGAGI. This CDR3 has 12 amino acids. The V and J ends lost 5 bases and 8 bases, in that order; junction bases with no gene match: 3. CDR3 loop: CASSTGGGTQYF. The CDR3 DNA is TGTGCCAGCAGTACAGGGGGAGGTACGCAGTATTTT.

This chain connects TRBV20-1 to TRBJ2-5; perhaps TRBD2 as D (6 bases). Germline V gives CDR1 DFQATT, CDR2 SNEGSKA (reference sequence). The CDR3 totals 12 residues. The V end was cut by 7 bases, the J end by 11 bases, with 20 bases between. The CDR3 protein is CSGKSSSDEQYF. The CDR3 nucleotides are TGCAGTGGAAAGAGCTCTAGCGATGAGCAGTACTTC.

The rearrangement joins TRBV18 to TRBJ2-3, with 7 bases that match TRBD1. This CDR3 spans 15 amino acids. V lost 2 bases, J lost 3 bases, and 5 bases stayed unmatched. Germline loops: CDR1 KGHSH, CDR2 LQKENI. The CDR3 loop is CASSPDRVLTDTQYF. The CDR3 nucleotides read TGTGCCAGCTCACCAGACAGGGTCTTGACAGATACGCAGTATTTT. Using reference TRBV18 and TRBJ2-3 for the parts outside the CDR3, the full variable domain is NAGVMQNPRHLVRRRGQEARLRCSPMKGHSHVYWYRQLPEEGLKFMVYLQKENIIDESGMPKERFSAEFPKEGPSILRIQQVVRGDSAAYFCASSPDRVLTDTQYFGPGTRLTVL.

This clonotype was seen more than once but under ten times. The chain links TRBV20-1 to TRBJ2-3; tentatively, D is TRBD2 (5 bases). From germline, CDR1 is DFQATT and CDR2 SNEGSKA (reference sequence). V lost 8 bases and J lost 4, with 10 bases in between. This CDR3 is 11 amino acids long. CDR3 coding DNA: TGCAGTTCACGGAGGCCAGATACGCAGTATTTT. Protein: CSSRRPDTQYF.